This T cell receptor beta chain was sequenced in a study of CD8+ T cells in alopecia areata. Both peripheral blood and punch biopsies of lesional scalp skin were obtained from patients who had alopecia areata. A remark on this clone: Its matching antigen is unknown.

Extraction of RNA preceded its reverse transcription into cDNA, which served as the sequencing template. Measured with immunoSEQ multiplex PCR; TCRdb has only the in-frame clones, and not every one. The sample shows around 34,000 clones, around 59% of them seen only once. General observations from the study: Among the cells sequenced in scalp samples are also the resident alphabeta T cells of normal skin.

The germline V gene encodes CDR1 MNHEY and CDR2 SMNVEV (reference sequence). The CDR3 is 16 amino acids. Between the trimmed V and J ends, which lost 2 bases and 0 bases, there was a span of 11 bases. The sample was NKG2D-high CD8+ T cells sorted from blood. This receptor was obtained from a human donor with alopecia areata. This chain uses TRBV27 with TRBJ2-1; D unresolved. CDR3 sequence (DNA): TGTGCCAGCAGTTTACTAAGTCCGGACTCCTACAATGAGCAGTTCTTC. It is translated as CASSLLSPDSYNEQFF.